The 30 T cell receptor beta chains presented below share a single source sample, sequenced in a study of blood T cell repertoires in COVID-19. Method: immunoSEQ multiplex PCR; TCRdb's copy keeps in-frame clones and lacks some. The sample has fewer than 500,000 clones, more than 80% seen once. The sample comprised PBMCs or T cells enriched from blood (not recorded which). The receptors were sampled from a man between 25 and 39 years old who had recovered from COVID-19.

The CDR3 spells CASSLGHLHSSGNTIYF. DNA of the CDR3: TGTGCCAGCAGCTTGGGGCATTTGCATTCCTCTGGAAACACCATATATTTT. J is TRBJ1-3 and V is TRBV5-5, with D unresolved. Trimming left V 0 bases short and J 0 bases short, with 13 bases between. Germline V lookup: CDR1 SGHKS, CDR2 YYEKEE (reference sequence). The CDR3 runs 17 residues.

The V call is TRBV7-9, the J call TRBJ1-2, with D tentatively TRBD1 (6 bases). With 4 bases removed from V and 8 bases from J, the gap between germline ends came to 20 bases. CDR1 is SEHNR, CDR2 FQNEAQ, per germline (reference sequence). This CDR3 contains 15 residues. CDR3 nucleotide sequence: TGTGCCAGCAGCTCTCTCGGGGGGCGCAGGAAGGGCTACACCTTC. Amino acids: CASSSLGGRRKGYTF.

The chain employs TRBV27 and TRBJ2-7, with D perhaps matching TRBD2 (5 bases). V was cut by 2 bases and J by 1 base, with 12 bases left in between. The V gene's germline CDR1 is MNHEY and CDR2 SMNVEV (reference sequence). The CDR3 covers 15 residues. The CDR3 reads CASSLNGMKSYEQYF. In DNA form, the CDR3 reads TGTGCCAGCAGTTTAAACGGGATGAAATCCTACGAGCAGTACTTC.

The chain joins TRBV19 to TRBJ1-1; a possible D gene is TRBD1 (5 bases). The germline V gene encodes CDR1 LNHDA and CDR2 SQIVND (reference sequence). Trimming removed 7 bases at V and 5 bases at J, with 14 bases between. The CDR3 has 13 residues. The CDR3 here is CASTSVGGTEAFF. The CDR3 bases are TGTGCCAGTACTTCCGTGGGGGGGACTGAAGCTTTCTTT.

This chain joins TRBV3-1 (or the pseudogene TRBV3-2) and TRBJ1-1; TRBD1 matches 7 bases. CDR3 length equals 13 residues. Trimming removed 6 bases from V and 7 bases from J; junction bases left unmatched: 8. Germline V gene data show CDR1 as LGHDT and CDR2 as YNNKEL (reference sequence). In nucleotides, the CDR3 is TGTGCCAGCAGTCAAAGATGGGACAGTGAAGCTTTCTTT. Translated: CASSQRWDSEAFF.

V is TRBV6-4 and J is TRBJ2-1; 9 bases match TRBD2. Germline CDR1 reads MRHNA; CDR2 reads SNTAGT. With V trimmed by 4 bases and J by 5 bases, 6 bases remained unmatched. This CDR3 region has 15 residues. The CDR3 reads CASSGELAGNNEQFF. CDR3 nucleotides: TGTGCCAGCAGTGGGGAACTAGCGGGCAACAATGAGCAGTTCTTC.

The V call is TRBV15, the J call TRBJ2-7; a weak D match, TRBD1 (6 bases). Germline V gives CDR1 LNHNV, CDR2 YYDKDF (reference sequence). The CDR3 length is 14 residues. V was shortened by 6 bases and J by 2 bases, with 14 bases between the two germline ends. CDR3 in DNA: TGTGCCACCAGTTGGGGCAGGGGACCCTACGAGCAGTACTTC. This translates into CATSWGRGPYEQYF.

This clone has only one observation. The gene calls are TRBV30 and TRBJ2-7, with D unresolved. V dropped 3 bases and J dropped 0 bases, with 9 bases sitting between them. Germline CDR1 reads GTSNPN; CDR2 reads SVGIG (reference sequence). The CDR3 length is 13 residues. The CDR3: CAWSWALSYEQYF. Here the CDR3 DNA reads TGTGCCTGGAGCTGGGCGCTCTCCTACGAGCAGTACTTC. Combining the CDR3 with reference TRBV30 and TRBJ2-7 gives the whole variable domain SQTIHQWPATLVQPVGSPLSLECTVEGTSNPNLYWYRQAAGRGLQLLFYSVGIGQISSEVPQNLSASRPQDRQFILSSKKLLLSDSGFYLCAWSWALSYEQYFGPGTRLTVT.

This sequence joins TRBV28 and TRBJ1-2; a weak D match, TRBD1 (6 bases). The CDR3 length is 14 residues. Trimming removed 3 bases from V and 2 bases from J, with 10 bases in between. CDR1 is MDHEN, CDR2 SYDVKM, per germline. The CDR3 loop is CASSFMDRNYGYTF. In nucleotides, the CDR3 is TGTGCCAGCAGTTTTATGGACAGAAACTATGGCTACACCTTC.

This sequence joins TRBV2 and TRBJ1-2; D remains ambiguous. The ends were cut back, 6 bases at V and 3 bases at J, with 11 bases in the middle. CDR1 is SNHLY and CDR2 is FYNNEI in the germline V gene. This CDR3 is 13 amino acids long. In DNA form, the CDR3 reads TGTGCCAGCAGAAGGTACCAGGACTATGGCTACACCTTC. Residues: CASRRYQDYGYTF.

Of note for this clone: The missing conserved phenylalanine or tryptophan at the end of this CDR3 makes a read error likely. The DNA is omitted, as the CDR3 cannot be located on it reliably, and the CDR3 follows TCRdb's listing. The chain links TRBV19 to TRBJ2-3; TRBD2, the table's D call, lacks a check against the DNA. Termini included, the CDR3 measures 12 amino acids. CDR1 is LNHDA, CDR2 SQIVND, per germline (reference sequence). This CDR3 reads CASSAPGAGAFY.

This clone is a singleton in its sample. The CDR3 is CASGPPGTALWNTIYF. The CDR3 coding sequence is TGTGCTAGTGGTCCCCCGGGGACAGCTCTCTGGAACACCATATATTTT. V and J are TRBV12-5 and TRBJ1-3, with 7 positions matching TRBD1. The CDR3 spans 16 residues. From germline, CDR1 is LGHNT and CDR2 FRNRAP. The J segment lost 7 bases and the V segment lost 5 bases, leaving 14 bases of the junction unmatched.

CDR3 residues: CSAGLSYEQYF. CDR3 DNA: TGCAGTGCAGGACTGTCCTACGAGCAGTACTTC. The chain carries TRBV20-1 and TRBJ2-7, with D perhaps TRBD2 (5 bases). Per germline, CDR1 DFQATT and CDR2 SNEGSKA (reference sequence). V was pared by 6 bases and J by 1 base, with 7 bases between. This CDR3 has 11 amino acids.

V usage is TRBV7-2 and J usage is TRBJ2-7; 9 nucleotides agree with TRBD2. CDR1 is SGHTA, CDR2 FQGNSA, per germline. V lost 5 bases to trimming and J lost 3 bases; unmatched junction nucleotides: 17. The CDR3 is made up of 18 amino acids. In DNA form, the CDR3 reads TGTGCCAGCAGCCCAGGGCCAGGTGCTCTAGCGGGAAGCTACGAGCAGTACTTC. Translating gives CASSPGPGALAGSYEQYF. Variable domain in full (rest from reference TRBV7-2 and TRBJ2-7): GAGVSQSPSNKVTEKGKDVELRCDPISGHTALYWYRQSLGQGLEFLIYFQGNSAPDKSGLPSDRFSAERTGGSVSTLTIQRTQQEDSAVYLCASSPGPGALAGSYEQYFGPGTRLTVT.

V and J are TRBV28 and TRBJ1-2; D remains ambiguous. The CDR3 loop spans 13 amino acids. The V and J ends lost 4 bases and 4 bases respectively, with 10 bases between them. Germline CDR1 and CDR2: MDHEN and SYDVKM. CDR3 in DNA: TGTGCCAGCAGTTCACAGAGCCCCTATGGCTACACCTTC. Protein: CASSSQSPYGYTF.

This clone showed up just a few times. This chain uses TRBV9 with TRBJ2-2; 7 bases fit TRBD2. Trimming removed 5 bases from V and 2 bases from J; junction bases left unmatched: 9. Germline CDR1 and CDR2: SGDLS and YYNGEE. This CDR3 is built from 16 residues. The CDR3 spells CASRYDGAGNTGELFF. The CDR3 DNA reads TGTGCCAGCAGGTACGATGGAGCGGGAAACACCGGGGAGCTGTTTTTT.

The V gene is TRBV4-1, the J gene TRBJ2-5, with D possibly matching TRBD1 (6 bases). V was cut by 1 base and J by 5 bases, with 17 bases left in between. Germline V gene sequence: CDR1 MGHRA, CDR2 YSYEKL. This CDR3 has 16 amino acids. CDR3 nucleotide sequence: TGCGCCAGCAGCCAAGTTCCAGGGGAATCGGGGGAGACCCAGTACTTC. It is translated as CASSQVPGESGETQYF.

V and J are TRBV6-5 and TRBJ1-1, with D unresolved. V was trimmed by 5 bases and J by 5 bases, leaving 12 bases between them. The CDR3 is made up of 13 amino acids. CDR1 and CDR2 from the germline V gene are MNHEY and SVGAGI. The DNA of the CDR3 is TGTGCCAGCAGTCTAAAACGGGAGACTGAAGCTTTCTTT. This encodes CASSLKRETEAFF.

The chain recombines TRBV19 with TRBJ1-5; D might be TRBD1 (6 bases). The V gene's germline CDR1 is LNHDA and CDR2 SQIVND (reference sequence). Trimming stripped 3 bases from V and 5 bases from J, with 17 bases between. This CDR3 has 16 amino acids. CDR3 loop: CASSMGADRIDQPQHF. DNA for the CDR3: TGTGCCAGTAGTATGGGTGCAGACAGGATAGATCAGCCCCAGCATTTT.

This chain links TRBV10-1 with TRBJ2-3; D is undetermined. The CDR3 totals 13 residues. The germline gives CDR1 WNHNN, CDR2 SYGVQD (reference sequence). V shed 3 bases and J shed 2 bases, with 6 bases lying between them. CDR3 in amino acids: CASSELSTDTQYF. CDR3 nucleotides: TGCGCCAGCAGTGAACTCTCCACAGATACGCAGTATTTT.

The rearrangement joins TRBV6-5 to TRBJ1-3; D possibly corresponds to TRBD1 (5 bases). The length of the CDR3 is 13 residues. Trimming stripped 7 bases from V and 7 bases from J, with 14 bases between. In germline, CDR1 is MNHEY, CDR2 SVGAGI. The CDR3 is CASTSGLTNTIYF. CDR3 DNA: TGTGCCAGCACCTCGGGACTGACTAACACCATATATTTT.

This chain uses TRBV9 with TRBJ2-7, with 9 bases that match TRBD1. CDR1 SGDLS and CDR2 YYNGEE come from the germline V gene. There are 14 residues in the CDR3. Trimming took 3 bases from V and 6 from J; bases not matched to a gene: 7. The CDR3 reads CASSDGDRASEQYF. The CDR3 DNA sequence: TGTGCCAGCAGCGACGGGGACAGGGCAAGCGAGCAGTACTTC. Filled out from reference TRBV9 and TRBJ2-7, the complete variable domain reads DSGVTQTPKHLITATGQRVTLRCSPRSGDLSVYWYQQSLDQGLQFLIQYYNGEERAKGNILERFSAQQFPDLHSELNLSSLELGDSALYFCASSDGDRASEQYFGPGTRLTVT.

The CDR3 reads CASSDLAGNEQFF. DNA of the CDR3: TGTGCCAGCAGTGACTTAGCCGGCAATGAGCAGTTCTTC. The chain is built from TRBV6-4 and TRBJ2-1, with D uncertain. Germline CDR1 reads MRHNA; CDR2 reads SNTAGT. The CDR3 sequence is 13 residues long. Deletions cut 1 base from V and 6 bases from J, with 7 bases between.

The V gene is TRBV2, the J gene TRBJ1-5; a weak D match, TRBD1 (6 bases). The CDR3 has 14 amino acids. The V end was cut by 4 bases, the J end by 2 bases, with 9 bases between. Germline CDR1 and CDR2: SNHLY and FYNNEI. In DNA form, the CDR3 reads TGTGCCAGCAGTGTAGGGGGGGGCAATCAGCCCCAGCATTTT. Translation: CASSVGGGNQPQHF. The variable domain in full, with the rest retrieved from reference TRBV2 and TRBJ1-5, is EPEVTQTPSHQVTQMGQEVILRCVPISNHLYFYWYRQILGQKVEFLVSFYNNEISEKSEIFDDQFSVERPDGSNFTLKIRSTKLEDSAMYFCASSVGGGNQPQHFGDGTRLSIL.

The V gene is TRBV30, the J gene TRBJ1-1; unclear D gene. This CDR3 has 13 residues. Germline CDR1 is GTSNPN and CDR2 is SVGIG (reference sequence). The V gene lost 0 bases and the J gene lost 4 bases, with 9 bases spanning the gap. CDR3 sequence (DNA): TGTGCCTGGAGTGTCTACGGCGGCACTGAAGCTTTCTTT. Translated: CAWSVYGGTEAFF. The full variable domain, in which reference TRBV30 and TRBJ1-1 provide the parts outside the CDR3, is SQTIHQWPATLVQPVGSPLSLECTVEGTSNPNLYWYRQAAGRGLQLLFYSVGIGQISSEVPQNLSASRPQDRQFILSSKKLLLSDSGFYLCAWSVYGGTEAFFGQGTRLTVV.

This chain joins TRBV5-1 and TRBJ2-3; the match to TRBD2 covers 8 bases. CDR3 length: 19 residues. V shed 4 bases, J shed 7 bases, and the junction held 23 bases outside the gene matches. Germline CDR1 and CDR2: SGHRS and YFSETQ. The CDR3 coding sequence is TGCGCCAGCAGCGGGTGGCGCTGGGAGCGGGAGACCCTCCCTAATACGCAGTATTTT. Residues: CASSGWRWERETLPNTQYF. The full variable domain, rest sourced from reference TRBV5-1 and TRBJ2-3, is KAGVTQTPRYLIKTRGQQVTLSCSPISGHRSVSWYQQTPGQGLQFLFEYFSETQRNKGNFPGRFSGRQFSNSRSEMNVSTLELGDSALYLCASSGWRWERETLPNTQYFGPGTRLTVL.

The chain links TRBV28 to TRBJ1-1, with D perhaps matching TRBD1 (6 bases). Germline loops: CDR1 MDHEN, CDR2 SYDVKM. This CDR3 spans 12 amino acids. V lost 6 bases and J 7 bases, leaving 12 bases between the germline ends. CDR3 sequence: CASSPQGVEAFF. The CDR3 DNA is TGTGCCAGCAGCCCACAGGGCGTTGAAGCTTTCTTT.

This rearrangement joins TRBV18 to TRBJ1-2; tentative D call: TRBD1 (6 bases). Germline-derived CDR1 and CDR2 are KGHSH and LQKENI. This CDR3 region has 15 residues. Trimming took 6 bases from V and 0 from J, leaving 14 bases between them. Here the CDR3 reads CASSPGARANYGYTF. The CDR3 DNA reads as TGTGCCAGCTCGCCAGGGGCCCGAGCTAACTATGGCTACACCTTC.

The V call is TRBV5-1, the J call TRBJ1-1, with 9 bases that match TRBD1. This CDR3 region has 20 residues. V was pared by 2 bases and J by 0 bases, with 17 bases of the junction left unmatched. The V gene's germline CDR1 is SGHRS and CDR2 YFSETQ. CDR3 nucleotide sequence: TGCGCCAGCAGCTTTGGGGTAAAGGGACAGGGCCCAACGTTGAACACTGAAGCTTTCTTT. The encoded protein is CASSFGVKGQGPTLNTEAFF.

The V gene is TRBV5-4, the J gene TRBJ2-7; D may be TRBD1 (6 bases). V was shortened by 1 base and J by 2 bases, with 13 bases between the two germline ends. The germline V gene encodes CDR1 SGHNT and CDR2 YYREEE (reference sequence). The CDR3 runs 15 residues. CDR3 amino acids: CASSLTGKMTYEQYF. DNA for the CDR3: TGTGCCAGCAGCTTGACAGGGAAGATGACCTACGAGCAGTACTTC. The full variable domain, completed using reference TRBV5-4 and TRBJ2-7, is ETGVTQSPTHLIKTRGQQVTLRCSSQSGHNTVSWYQQALGQGPQFIFQYYREEENGRGNFPPRFSGLQFPNYSSELNVNALELDDSALYLCASSLTGKMTYEQYFGPGTRLTVT.